This T cell receptor beta chain appears in the sequencing data of a study of T cell responses to AZD1222 COVID-19 vaccine. Generated by immunoSEQ multiplex PCR, the TCRdb table keeps only in-frame clones and is missing some. This sample has 150,000 or so clones, with approximately 90% found just once. For this clone: Its antigen is unknown.

Broader study findings: Spike was spanned by vaccine-associated CD4 TCRs, which were dominant at 160-218 and 743-854. The sample set comprised mostly white British donors with more females, and clonal diversity was possibly underestimated. Of spike-specific TCRs, nearly half reportedly target regions left unmutated in variants. Breadth and depth of Spike-specific TCRs rose after two AZD1222 doses.

Germline values: CDR1 SQVTM, CDR2 ANQGSEA. Trimming removed 3 bases from V and 1 base from J, with 9 bases in between. CDR3 length: 13 residues. The sample in question was peripheral blood, obtained on day 0 of MenACWY control vaccination. The sequence came from an adult in good health. The chain carries TRBV29-1 and TRBJ1-1; no definite D call. The DNA for the CDR3 is TGCAGCGTTGAGACCTACACGAACACTGAAGCTTTCTTT. This encodes CSVETYTNTEAFF.